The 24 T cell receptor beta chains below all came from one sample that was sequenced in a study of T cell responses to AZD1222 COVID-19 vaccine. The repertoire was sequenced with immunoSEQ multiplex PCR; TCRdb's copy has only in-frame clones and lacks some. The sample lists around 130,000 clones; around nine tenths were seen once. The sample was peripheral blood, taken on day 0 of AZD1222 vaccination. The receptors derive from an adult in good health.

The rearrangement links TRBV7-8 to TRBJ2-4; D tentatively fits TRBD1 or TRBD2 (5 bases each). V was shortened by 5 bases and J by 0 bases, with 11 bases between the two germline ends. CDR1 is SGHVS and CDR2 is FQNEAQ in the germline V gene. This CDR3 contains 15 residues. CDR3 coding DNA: TGTGCCAGCAGCCCCGGGACCGTAGCCAAAAACATTCAGTACTTC. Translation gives CASSPGTVAKNIQYF.

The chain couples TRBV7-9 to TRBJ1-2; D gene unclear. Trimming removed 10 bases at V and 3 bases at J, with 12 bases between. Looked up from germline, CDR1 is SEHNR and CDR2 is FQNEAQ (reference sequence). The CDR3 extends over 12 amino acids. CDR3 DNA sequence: TGTGCCATCCCCGGCTGGGACTATGGCTACACCTTC. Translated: CAIPGWDYGYTF. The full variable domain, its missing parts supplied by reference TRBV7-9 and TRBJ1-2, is DTGVSQNPRHKITKRGQNVTFRCDPISEHNRLYWYRQTLGQGPEFLTYFQNEAQLEKSRLLSDRFSAERPKGSFSTLEIQRTEQGDSAMYLCAIPGWDYGYTFGSGTRLTVV.

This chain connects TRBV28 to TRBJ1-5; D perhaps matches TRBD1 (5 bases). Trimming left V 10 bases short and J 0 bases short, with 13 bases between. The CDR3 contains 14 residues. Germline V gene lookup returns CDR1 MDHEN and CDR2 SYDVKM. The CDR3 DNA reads TGTGCCACCAGGGACGTTAATAGCAATCAGCCCCAGCATTTT. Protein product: CATRDVNSNQPQHF. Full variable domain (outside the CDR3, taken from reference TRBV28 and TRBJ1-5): DVKVTQSSRYLVKRTGEKVFLECVQDMDHENMFWYRQDPGLGLRLIYFSYDVKMKEKGDIPEGYSVSREKKERFSLILESASTNQTSMYLCATRDVNSNQPQHFGDGTRLSIL.

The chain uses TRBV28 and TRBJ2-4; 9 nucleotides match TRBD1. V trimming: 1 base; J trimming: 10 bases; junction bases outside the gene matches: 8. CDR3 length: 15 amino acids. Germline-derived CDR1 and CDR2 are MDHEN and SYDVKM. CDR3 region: CASSLFLQGASIQYF. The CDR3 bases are TGTGCCAGCAGTTTATTTTTACAGGGGGCATCTATTCAGTACTTC.

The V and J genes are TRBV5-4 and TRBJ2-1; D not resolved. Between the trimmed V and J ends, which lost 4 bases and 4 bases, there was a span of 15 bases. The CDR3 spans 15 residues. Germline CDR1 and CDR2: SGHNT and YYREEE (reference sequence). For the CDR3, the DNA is TGTGCCAGCAGCCCCCAGGAAATCAGTTACAATGAGCAGTTCTTC. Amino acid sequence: CASSPQEISYNEQFF. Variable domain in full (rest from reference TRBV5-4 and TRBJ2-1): ETGVTQSPTHLIKTRGQQVTLRCSSQSGHNTVSWYQQALGQGPQFIFQYYREEENGRGNFPPRFSGLQFPNYSSELNVNALELDDSALYLCASSPQEISYNEQFFGPGTRLTVL.

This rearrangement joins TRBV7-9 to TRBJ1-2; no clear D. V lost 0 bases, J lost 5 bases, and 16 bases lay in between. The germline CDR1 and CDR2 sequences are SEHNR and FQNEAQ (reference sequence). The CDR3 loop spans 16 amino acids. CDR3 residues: CASSLAGSGLSYGYTF. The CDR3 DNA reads TGTGCCAGCAGCTTAGCCGGATCCGGACTGAGTTATGGCTACACCTTC.

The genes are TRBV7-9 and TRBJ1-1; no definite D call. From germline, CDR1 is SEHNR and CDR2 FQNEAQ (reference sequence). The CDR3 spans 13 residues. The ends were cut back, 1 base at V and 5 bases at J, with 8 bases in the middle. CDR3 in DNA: TGTGCCAGCAGCTTAGGCGAAATGACTGAAGCTTTCTTT. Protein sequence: CASSLGEMTEAFF.

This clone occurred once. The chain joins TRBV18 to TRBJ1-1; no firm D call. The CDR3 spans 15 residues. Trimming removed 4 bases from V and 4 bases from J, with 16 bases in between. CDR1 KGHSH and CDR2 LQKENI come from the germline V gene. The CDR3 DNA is TGTGCCAGCTCACGAAACCCGGGGAGGAGCACTGAAGCTTTCTTT. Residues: CASSRNPGRSTEAFF.

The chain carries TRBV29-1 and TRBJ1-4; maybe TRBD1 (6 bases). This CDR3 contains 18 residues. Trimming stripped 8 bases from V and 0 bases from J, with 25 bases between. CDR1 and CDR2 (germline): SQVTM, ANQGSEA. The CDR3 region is CSTNIRQVTVPTNEKLFF. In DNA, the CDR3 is TGCAGCACCAACATCAGACAGGTCACAGTTCCAACTAATGAAAAACTGTTTTTT.

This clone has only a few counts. For the CDR3, the DNA is TGTGCCAGCAGTCCCCTCCGGGACCTCTATGGCTACACCTTC. It encodes CASSPLRDLYGYTF. The chain carries TRBV3-1 (or the pseudogene TRBV3-2) and TRBJ1-2; weak D call: TRBD1 (5 bases). V was clipped by 6 bases and J by 4 bases, with 15 bases between them. This CDR3 spans 14 amino acids. The germline gives CDR1 LGHDT, CDR2 YNNKEL (reference sequence).

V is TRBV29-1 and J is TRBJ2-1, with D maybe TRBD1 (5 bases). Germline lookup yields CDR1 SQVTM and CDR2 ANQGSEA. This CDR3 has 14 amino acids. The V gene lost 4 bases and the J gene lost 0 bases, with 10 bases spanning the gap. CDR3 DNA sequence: TGCAGCGTTGCCACAGGTGGCTCCTACAATGAGCAGTTCTTC. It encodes CSVATGGSYNEQFF.

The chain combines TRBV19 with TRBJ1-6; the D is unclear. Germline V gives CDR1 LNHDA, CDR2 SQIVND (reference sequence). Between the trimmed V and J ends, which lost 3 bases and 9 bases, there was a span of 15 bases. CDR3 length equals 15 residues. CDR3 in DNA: TGTGCCAGTAGTATCATCGTCAGTGGGTCTTCACCCCTCCACTTT. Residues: CASSIIVSGSSPLHF.

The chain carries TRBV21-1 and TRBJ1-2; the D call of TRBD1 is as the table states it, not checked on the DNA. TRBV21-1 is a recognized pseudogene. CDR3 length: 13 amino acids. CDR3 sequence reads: CASSTSGQHGYTF. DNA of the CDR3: TGTGCCAGCAGCACATCGGGACAGCATGGCTACACCTTC.

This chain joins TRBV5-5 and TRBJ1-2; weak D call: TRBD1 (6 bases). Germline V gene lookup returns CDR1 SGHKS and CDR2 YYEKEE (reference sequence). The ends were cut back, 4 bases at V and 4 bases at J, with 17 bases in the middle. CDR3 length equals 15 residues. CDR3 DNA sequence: TGTGCCAGCAGCGTTGTGTGGACAGTCTCCTATGGCTACACCTTC. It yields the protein CASSVVWTVSYGYTF.

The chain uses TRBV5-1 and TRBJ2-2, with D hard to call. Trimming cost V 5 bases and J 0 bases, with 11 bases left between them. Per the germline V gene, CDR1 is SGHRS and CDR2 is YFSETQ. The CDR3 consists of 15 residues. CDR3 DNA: TGCGCCAGCAGTCAAACCAGAGCGAACACCGGGGAGCTGTTTTTT. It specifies CASSQTRANTGELFF.

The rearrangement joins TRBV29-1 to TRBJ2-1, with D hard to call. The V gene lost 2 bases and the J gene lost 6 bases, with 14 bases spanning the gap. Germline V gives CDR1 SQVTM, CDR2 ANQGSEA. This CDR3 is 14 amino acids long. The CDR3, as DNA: TGCAGCGTTGAACCCGCTGCACGCCCCAATGAGCAGTTCTTC. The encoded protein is CSVEPAARPNEQFF.

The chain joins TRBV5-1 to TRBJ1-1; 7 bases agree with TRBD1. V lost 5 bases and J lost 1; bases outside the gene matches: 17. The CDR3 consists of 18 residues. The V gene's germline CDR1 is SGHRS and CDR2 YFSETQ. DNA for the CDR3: TGCGCCAGCAGAGGTCGACAGGGTGCCGCTTGGGGGAACACTGAAGCTTTCTTT. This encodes CASRGRQGAAWGNTEAFF.

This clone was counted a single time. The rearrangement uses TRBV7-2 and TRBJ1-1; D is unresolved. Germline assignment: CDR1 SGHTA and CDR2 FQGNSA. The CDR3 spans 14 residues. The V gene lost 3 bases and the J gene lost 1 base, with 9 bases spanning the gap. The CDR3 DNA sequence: TGTGCCAGCAGCTTGTGGCGGAAGAACACTGAAGCTTTCTTT. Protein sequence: CASSLWRKNTEAFF.

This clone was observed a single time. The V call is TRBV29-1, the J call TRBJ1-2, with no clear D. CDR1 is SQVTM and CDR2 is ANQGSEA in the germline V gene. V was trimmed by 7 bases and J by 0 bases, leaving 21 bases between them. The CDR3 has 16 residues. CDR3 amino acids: CSAGGLYTPTNYGYTF. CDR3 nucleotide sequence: TGCAGCGCTGGAGGACTCTATACACCCACTAACTATGGCTACACCTTC.

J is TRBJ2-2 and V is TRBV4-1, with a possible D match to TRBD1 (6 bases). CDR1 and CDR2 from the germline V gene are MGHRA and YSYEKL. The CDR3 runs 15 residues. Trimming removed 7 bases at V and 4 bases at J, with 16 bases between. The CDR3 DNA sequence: TGCGCCAGCACCACACGACGGACAGCCACCGGGGAGCTGTTTTTT. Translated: CASTTRRTATGELFF.

Here the CDR3 reads CASSLGVEYSPLHF. The CDR3 coding sequence is TGTGCCAGCAGTTTGGGGGTAGAATATTCACCCCTCCACTTT. The V gene is TRBV28, the J gene TRBJ1-6; tentatively, D is TRBD1 (5 bases). V was shortened by 3 bases and J by 8 bases, with 11 bases between the two germline ends. The CDR3 has 14 amino acids. Germline V CDR1 and CDR2: MDHEN, SYDVKM. Filled out from reference TRBV28 and TRBJ1-6, the complete variable domain reads DVKVTQSSRYLVKRTGEKVFLECVQDMDHENMFWYRQDPGLGLRLIYFSYDVKMKEKGDIPEGYSVSREKKERFSLILESASTNQTSMYLCASSLGVEYSPLHFGNGTRLTVT.

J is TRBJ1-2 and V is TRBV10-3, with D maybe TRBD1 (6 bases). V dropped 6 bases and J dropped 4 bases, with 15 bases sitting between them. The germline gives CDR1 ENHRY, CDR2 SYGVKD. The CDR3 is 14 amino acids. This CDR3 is CAISREGGGYGYTF. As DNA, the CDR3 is TGTGCCATCAGCCGCGAAGGGGGAGGCTATGGCTACACCTTC.

The CDR3 region is CASSDYRKAAYTF. CDR3 DNA sequence: TGTGCCAGCAGTGATTACAGAAAGGCTGCCTACACCTTC. This chain links TRBV2 with TRBJ1-2, with no clear D. The germline V gene has CDR1 SNHLY and CDR2 FYNNEI. The CDR3 extends over 13 amino acids. V was clipped by 3 bases and J by 10 bases, with 15 bases between them.

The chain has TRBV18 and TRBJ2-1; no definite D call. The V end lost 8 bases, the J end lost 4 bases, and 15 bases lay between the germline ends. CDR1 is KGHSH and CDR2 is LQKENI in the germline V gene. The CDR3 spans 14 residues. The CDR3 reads CASTWLPTYNEQFF. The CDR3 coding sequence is TGTGCCAGCACCTGGCTCCCCACTTACAATGAGCAGTTCTTC.